Listed here are 24 T cell receptor beta chains from one sample, sequenced in a study of OX40 agonist ivuxolimab in advanced cancers. Generated by immunoSEQ multiplex PCR, the TCRdb table keeps only in-frame clones and is missing some. The sample includes about 82,000 clones, 75% to 90% seen only once; the top ten take 0.2% to 0.25%. Here the sequenced sample was CD4+ or CD8+ T cells sorted from blood, taken in a trial of the OX40 agonist ivuxolimab. These receptor sequences come from an adult with an advanced solid tumor such as melanoma, head and neck, liver or kidney cancer.

For this clone: Other DNA sequences of this sample code for an identical CDR3. The chain links TRBV20-1 to TRBJ2-5; a weak D match, TRBD2 (6 bases). Germline V gene sequence: CDR1 DFQATT, CDR2 SNEGSKA (reference sequence). V dropped 3 bases and J dropped 5 bases, with 7 bases sitting between them. The CDR3 covers 11 residues. DNA for the CDR3: TGCAGTGCTAGCCTAGCGGAGACCCAGTACTTC. Translation: CSASLAETQYF.

This rearrangement joins TRBV27 to TRBJ2-1, with D perhaps matching TRBD1 or TRBD2 (6 bases each). The V and J ends lost 3 bases and 7 bases respectively, with 16 bases between them. Germline V gives CDR1 MNHEY, CDR2 SMNVEV (reference sequence). This CDR3 region has 15 residues. CDR3: CASSFGGLRVNEQFF. The CDR3, as DNA: TGTGCCAGCAGTTTTGGGGGGCTTAGGGTGAATGAGCAGTTCTTC.

This chain's CDR3 is CAWSVGQGSGNSPLHF. The CDR3 nucleotides read TGTGCCTGGAGTGTTGGACAGGGAAGTGGTAACTCACCCCTCCACTTT. The chain combines TRBV30 with TRBJ1-6; 8 positions match TRBD1. This CDR3 has 16 residues. The germline gives CDR1 GTSNPN, CDR2 SVGIG (reference sequence). Trimming at V came to 0 bases and at J to 10 bases, leaving 11 bases not matched to a gene.

The chain joins TRBV19 to TRBJ2-1; 8 nucleotides match TRBD1. Unmatched junction bases numbered 4, after V lost 6 bases and J lost 6 bases. CDR1 LNHDA and CDR2 SQIVND come from the germline V gene (reference sequence). The CDR3 contains 13 residues. DNA of the CDR3: TGTGCCAGTAGAAACACAGGGGGCAATGAGCAGTTCTTC. Its translation: CASRNTGGNEQFF.

The chain uses TRBV4-2 and TRBJ2-2; the match to TRBD1 covers 8 bases. Germline V gene sequence: CDR1 LGHNA, CDR2 YNFKEQ. There are 16 residues in the CDR3. Losses at the gene ends were 4 bases for V and 6 bases for J; bases not matched to a gene: 10. The CDR3 region is CASSRTDRVGSGELFF. In DNA form, the CDR3 reads TGTGCCAGCAGCCGGACGGACAGGGTTGGATCCGGGGAGCTGTTTTTT.

The gene calls are TRBV2 and TRBJ1-1; no clear D gene. Between the trimmed V and J ends, which lost 2 bases and 4 bases, there was a span of 14 bases. Germline V gives CDR1 SNHLY, CDR2 FYNNEI. The CDR3 is 15 residues long. CDR3 residues: CASSESSAGVTEAFF. CDR3 DNA: TGTGCCAGCAGTGAATCTTCAGCAGGAGTCACTGAAGCTTTCTTT.

The rearrangement links TRBV29-1 to TRBJ1-5; weak D call: TRBD1 (5 bases). Germline V gene sequence: CDR1 SQVTM, CDR2 ANQGSEA. The CDR3 is 14 amino acids. V lost 4 bases and J lost 5, with 15 bases in between. Here the CDR3 reads CSVGPTEGDQPQHF. In DNA form, the CDR3 reads TGCAGCGTTGGACCGACAGAAGGCGATCAGCCCCAGCATTTT. The full variable domain, with the rest looked up from reference TRBV29-1 and TRBJ1-5, is SAVISQKPSRDICQRGTSLTIQCQVDSQVTMMFWYRQQPGQSLTLIATANQGSEATYESGFVIDKFPISRPNLTFSTLTVSNMSPEDSSIYLCSVGPTEGDQPQHFGDGTRLSIL.

The chain carries TRBV7-9 and TRBJ2-7, with D perhaps TRBD1 or TRBD2 (5 bases each). The last part of the DNA fits TRBJ2-1 better; the J call may be wrong. This CDR3 contains 12 residues. CDR1 and CDR2 from the germline V gene are SEHNR and FQNEAQ (reference sequence). The CDR3 protein is CASRGDLYEQFF. The CDR3 bases are TGTGCCAGCAGGGGGGACCTCTACGAGCAGTTCTTC.

The V and J genes are TRBV28 and TRBJ2-5; weak D call: TRBD1 (5 bases). Trimming left V 2 bases short and J 7 bases short, with 14 bases between. In germline, CDR1 is MDHEN, CDR2 SYDVKM. The CDR3 is made up of 14 amino acids. CDR3 DNA: TGTGCCAGCAGTTTACCTGTGGGTAGGGGGACCCAGTACTTC. Translated: CASSLPVGRGTQYF.

This clone has just one count. The chain employs TRBV15 and TRBJ2-1; D ambiguous. In germline, CDR1 is LNHNV, CDR2 YYDKDF (reference sequence). Trimming removed 0 bases at V and 4 bases at J, with 7 bases between. The CDR3 contains 14 residues. The CDR3 sequence is CATSRDGVYNEQFF. The CDR3 bases are TGTGCCACCAGCAGAGATGGAGTGTACAATGAGCAGTTCTTC.

CDR3 sequence: CASSPAFLAKNIQYF. DNA of the CDR3: TGTGCCAGCTCACCGGCGTTCCTAGCCAAAAACATTCAGTACTTC. V and J are TRBV18 and TRBJ2-4; D unclear. Germline V lookup: CDR1 KGHSH, CDR2 LQKENI. This CDR3 contains 15 residues. The V end lost 3 bases, the J end lost 0 bases, and 9 bases lay between the germline ends.

This rearrangement joins TRBV28 to TRBJ2-2, with a possible D match to TRBD1 (6 bases). The V gene lost 3 bases and the J gene lost 6 bases, with 11 bases spanning the gap. The CDR3 loop spans 14 amino acids. The germline gives CDR1 MDHEN, CDR2 SYDVKM. CDR3 bases: TGTGCCAGCAGTTTGGAACAGGGCGCCGGGGAGCTGTTTTTT. Amino acid sequence: CASSLEQGAGELFF.

About this clone: A read error may produce the germline difference seen at one junction end. The chain uses TRBV7-7 and TRBJ1-6, with no clear D. Germline assignment: CDR1 SSHAT and CDR2 FNYEAQ (reference sequence). The CDR3 loop spans 13 amino acids. The CDR3: CASSLAKDSPLHF. CDR3 sequence (DNA): TGTGCTAGCAGCTTAGCTAAAGATTCACCCCTCCACTTT.

The chain employs TRBV4-1 and TRBJ1-2; TRBD1 matches at 7 bases. The length of the CDR3 is 14 residues. V lost 6 bases to trimming and J lost 0 bases; unmatched junction nucleotides: 4. Looked up from germline, CDR1 is MGHRA and CDR2 is YSYEKL. The CDR3 DNA is TGCGCCAGCAGGCCGGGACAGACTAACTATGGCTACACCTTC. Protein: CASRPGQTNYGYTF.

The rearrangement joins TRBV18 to TRBJ2-5, with 9 bases fitting TRBD1. Germline V gene sequence: CDR1 KGHSH, CDR2 LQKENI. The CDR3 contains 15 residues. J gave up 6 bases and V 1 base, and 6 bases lay outside the gene matches. CDR3 DNA: TGTGCCAGCTCACCACAGGGACAGGGAGGGAAGACCCAGTACTTC. Translating it yields CASSPQGQGGKTQYF.

The chain has TRBV6-5 and TRBJ1-1, with 10 bases that match TRBD1. CDR3 size: 15 residues. J lost 4 bases, V lost 2 bases, and 4 bases had no gene match. The V gene's germline CDR1 is MNHEY and CDR2 SVGAGI. DNA of the CDR3: TGTGCCAGCAGTTACAAAGGGACAGGGGCCACTGAAGCTTTCTTT. It codes for CASSYKGTGATEAFF.

The chain uses TRBV2 and TRBJ1-1; TRBD1 is a possible D gene (5 bases). This CDR3 spans 13 amino acids. Germline CDR1 is SNHLY and CDR2 is FYNNEI. V shed 8 bases and J shed 2 bases, with 12 bases lying between them. This chain's CDR3 is CASSERGNTEAFF. CDR3 DNA sequence: TGTGCCAGCTCGGAGAGGGGCAACACTGAAGCTTTCTTT.

This sequence joins TRBV28 and TRBJ2-1; D call uncertain. V lost 6 bases and J lost 2, with 5 bases in between. CDR1 is MDHEN, CDR2 SYDVKM, per germline. The CDR3 consists of 12 residues. This chain's CDR3 is CASRETYNEQFF. CDR3 sequence (DNA): TGTGCCAGCAGGGAGACCTACAATGAGCAGTTCTTC. Supplemented by reference TRBV28 and TRBJ2-1, the full variable domain reads DVKVTQSSRYLVKRTGEKVFLECVQDMDHENMFWYRQDPGLGLRLIYFSYDVKMKEKGDIPEGYSVSREKKERFSLILESASTNQTSMYLCASRETYNEQFFGPGTRLTVL.

The count of this clone is one. The chain recombines TRBV7-9 with TRBJ2-2, with 7 bases aligning to TRBD1. The J segment lost 5 bases and the V segment lost 6 bases, leaving 6 bases of the junction unmatched. The CDR3 is made up of 14 amino acids. Germline assignment: CDR1 SEHNR and CDR2 FQNEAQ (reference sequence). The CDR3 DNA is TGTGCCAGCAGTTCACAGGGGCGAACCGGGGAGCTGTTTTTT. This gives the protein CASSSQGRTGELFF.

The rearrangement joins TRBV6-1 to TRBJ1-1; D perhaps matches TRBD1 (6 bases). The CDR3 length is 13 residues. V was shortened by 4 bases and J by 3 bases, with 9 bases between the two germline ends. Germline values: CDR1 MNHNS, CDR2 SASEGT. In DNA form, the CDR3 reads TGTGCCAGCAGTGTGGGGGCCTACACTGAAGCTTTCTTT. Its protein product is CASSVGAYTEAFF.

This chain uses TRBV14 with TRBJ2-7; 9 bases match TRBD1. This CDR3 contains 19 residues. Germline V gene data show CDR1 as SGHDN and CDR2 as FVKESK. The V and J ends lost 1 base and 0 bases, in that order; junction bases with no gene match: 13. The CDR3: CASSQATGRDRAFSYEQYF. CDR3 DNA sequence: TGTGCCAGCAGCCAAGCAACGGGAAGGGACAGGGCCTTCTCCTACGAGCAGTACTTC.

This clone occurred a few times. The rearrangement links TRBV21-1 to TRBJ2-7; TRBD1, the table's D call, was not compared with the DNA. TRBV21-1 is assigned pseudogene status. CDR3 length: 15 amino acids. The DNA of the CDR3 is TGTGCCAGCAGCAAAGCGCCAGGGGATGACTACGAGCAGTACGTC. It encodes CASSKAPGDDYEQYV.

The rearrangement uses TRBV7-9 and TRBJ2-3, with TRBD1 matching over 9 bases. This CDR3 is built from 14 residues. The V gene end was trimmed by 4 bases and the J gene end by 4 bases; junction bases not matched to a gene: 3. Germline values: CDR1 SEHNR, CDR2 FQNEAQ (reference sequence). As DNA, the CDR3 is TGTGCCAGCAGCTCGACAGGGGGGTCAGATACGCAGTATTTT. Translating it yields CASSSTGGSDTQYF.

The chain recombines TRBV5-1 with TRBJ2-2; D gene unclear. The CDR3 covers 14 residues. Deletions cut 4 bases from V and 0 bases from J, with 7 bases between. Germline CDR1 is SGHRS and CDR2 is YFSETQ. In nucleotides, the CDR3 is TGCGCCAGCAGCCCACAATCGAACACCGGGGAGCTGTTTTTT. Amino acid sequence: CASSPQSNTGELFF.